The sequence of this T cell receptor beta chain was determined in a study of graft-versus-host responses after intestinal transplantation. As for the study in general: Each recipient received a multivisceral, liver-intestinal, or isolated intestinal graft. General study findings and limits: Some GvH clones appeared in ileal mucosa or blood before recipient bone marrow.

Note on this clone: Its antigen is unknown.

Assay used: immunoSEQ multiplex PCR; TCRdb lists only in-frame clones, some missing. The sample includes 96,000 or so clones, approximately 90% of them seen just once. The TCR was taken from a human donor who received an intestinal transplant. This specimen consisted of unstimulated CD4+ T cells sorted from spleen or lymph node cells, obtained before intestinal transplant.

Here the CDR3 DNA reads TGTGCCAGCACCTACAGGCGGAGCTCCTACAATGAGCAGTTCTTC. It specifies CASTYRRSSYNEQFF. The genes are TRBV28 and TRBJ2-1; D possibly corresponds to TRBD1 (5 bases). The V gene's germline CDR1 is MDHEN and CDR2 SYDVKM. V was trimmed by 7 bases and J by 0 bases, leaving 13 bases between them. This CDR3 is built from 15 residues.